One sample yielded the 24 T cell receptor beta chains listed below, sequenced in a study of shared clonotypes between healthy human individuals. Assay: immunoSEQ multiplex PCR; the TCRdb copy retains only in-frame clones and omits some. The repertoire has about 1.1 million clones, about 72% of them found once; the top ten carry 0.89%. Sequencing input: memory CD4+ T cells from PBMCs. Subset of the sample: CD45RA-negative fraction. The receptors derive from a man younger than 35 in good health. Some clones in this sample may be carry-over from other donors' samples.

The chain is built from TRBV29-1 and TRBJ2-3, with a possible D match to TRBD2 (6 bases). V lost 3 bases, J lost 9 bases, and 10 bases lay in between. CDR3 length: 11 amino acids. From germline, CDR1 is SQVTM and CDR2 ANQGSEA. The CDR3 region is CSVDTEGTQYF. The CDR3 DNA sequence: TGCAGCGTTGACACGGAGGGGACGCAGTATTTT.

The genes are TRBV7-3 and TRBJ2-2; 9 bases match TRBD1. The germline CDR1 and CDR2 sequences are SGHTA and FQGTGA. This CDR3 spans 15 amino acids. V lost 4 bases, J lost 6 bases, and 6 bases stayed unmatched. The CDR3, as DNA: TGTGCCAGCAGCTCGGGACAGGGCATAGCCGGGGAGCTGTTTTTT. Translation gives CASSSGQGIAGELFF.

This clone was counted a single time. This chain links TRBV5-1 with TRBJ2-7, with 8 bases matching TRBD2. The CDR3 extends over 14 amino acids. After removal of 3 bases from V and 6 bases from J, the junction contained 8 bases not matched to a gene. Germline V gene sequence: CDR1 SGHRS, CDR2 YFSETQ. The CDR3 DNA sequence: TGCGCCAGCAGCTCCCAAGCGGGAGAAGGCGAGCAGTACTTC. Translating gives CASSSQAGEGEQYF. Using reference TRBV5-1 and TRBJ2-7 for the parts outside the CDR3, the full variable domain is KAGVTQTPRYLIKTRGQQVTLSCSPISGHRSVSWYQQTPGQGLQFLFEYFSETQRNKGNFPGRFSGRQFSNSRSEMNVSTLELGDSALYLCASSSQAGEGEQYFGPGTRLTVT.

This clone has only one observation. The V gene is TRBV6-6, the J gene TRBJ1-4, with TRBD1 matching 7 bases. This CDR3 region has 15 residues. Germline CDR1 MNHNY, CDR2 SVGAGI (reference sequence). V shed 7 bases, J shed 0 bases, and the junction held 5 bases outside the gene matches. CDR3 region: CASTPGTATNEKLFF. CDR3 in DNA: TGTGCCAGCACTCCCGGGACAGCAACTAATGAAAAACTGTTTTTT.

As for this clone: At one of its ends the junction is not consistent with the germline gene, which may arise from a read error. Distinct nucleotide sequences in the sample also encode this CDR3. The CDR3 reads CASTSRQGANYGYTF. The CDR3 nucleotides are TGTGCCAGCACTTCCCGACAGGGAGCTAACTACGGCTACACCTTC. The rearrangement joins TRBV27 to TRBJ1-2; 7 bases agree with TRBD1. This CDR3 spans 15 amino acids. Germline lookup yields CDR1 MNHEY and CDR2 SMNVEV (reference sequence).

Worth noting for this clone: Additional DNA sequences in this sample encode the identical CDR3. The rearrangement joins TRBV5-1 to TRBJ2-5; 7 bases match TRBD1. The V gene end was trimmed by 4 bases and the J gene end by 5 bases; junction bases not matched to a gene: 8. CDR1 and CDR2 from the germline V gene are SGHRS and YFSETQ. The CDR3 is 14 amino acids. This chain's CDR3 is CASSTGQAGETQYF. CDR3 nucleotide sequence: TGCGCCAGCAGCACTGGACAGGCCGGGGAGACCCAGTACTTC.

The chain employs TRBV13 and TRBJ2-1, with no clear D. From germline, CDR1 is PRHDT and CDR2 FYEKMQ (reference sequence). The CDR3 loop spans 13 amino acids. The germline V and J ends were trimmed by 0 bases and 7 bases, with 7 bases remaining between them. CDR3 DNA: TGTGCCAGCAGCTTAGGGTCGAATAATGAGCAGTTCTTC. It codes for CASSLGSNNEQFF. The full variable domain, with the rest looked up from reference TRBV13 and TRBJ2-1, is AAGVIQSPRHLIKEKRETATLKCYPIPRHDTVYWYQQGPGQDPQFLISFYEKMQSDKGSIPDRFSAQQFSDYHSELNMSSLELGDSALYFCASSLGSNNEQFFGPGTRLTVL.

This clone came up a few times. This rearrangement joins TRBV12-5 to TRBJ1-1; the D is unclear. The length of the CDR3 is 14 residues. V lost 1 base, J lost 2 bases, and 8 bases lay in between. Germline assignment: CDR1 LGHNT and CDR2 FRNRAP. The CDR3 region is CASGLETGNTEAFF. The CDR3 DNA sequence: TGTGCTAGTGGTTTGGAAACTGGCAACACTGAAGCTTTCTTT.

The chain employs TRBV28 and TRBJ2-2; no clear D. The CDR3 has 13 residues. Germline V gene data show CDR1 as MDHEN and CDR2 as SYDVKM. V was cut by 5 bases and J by 5 bases, with 9 bases left in between. The CDR3 reads CASSPRATGELFF. The CDR3 coding sequence is TGTGCCAGCAGTCCCCGGGCGACCGGGGAGCTGTTTTTT.

The V call is TRBV29-1, the J call TRBJ1-2; 8 bases match TRBD1. Germline CDR1 SQVTM, CDR2 ANQGSEA. J gave up 7 bases and V 5 bases, and 9 bases lay outside the gene matches. CDR3 size: 13 residues. Here the CDR3 reads CSVLGQGTGGYTF. CDR3 in DNA: TGCAGCGTTTTAGGACAGGGTACGGGTGGCTACACCTTC. Based on the CDR3 plus reference TRBV29-1 and TRBJ1-2, the full variable domain is SAVISQKPSRDICQRGTSLTIQCQVDSQVTMMFWYRQQPGQSLTLIATANQGSEATYESGFVIDKFPISRPNLTFSTLTVSNMSPEDSSIYLCSVLGQGTGGYTFGSGTRLTVV.

Here the CDR3 reads CASSFQAGTSGSQSEQFF. Here the CDR3 DNA reads TGTGCCAGCAGTTTCCAGGCGGGGACTAGCGGGAGTCAGAGTGAGCAGTTCTTC. The rearrangement joins TRBV28 to TRBJ2-1, with 14 bases lining up with TRBD2. CDR3 length: 18 amino acids. The germline gives CDR1 MDHEN, CDR2 SYDVKM. The ends lost 3 bases at V and 9 bases at J; junction bases unmatched: 13.

The V call is TRBV5-6, the J call TRBJ2-3; D not certain. The CDR3 covers 16 residues. Germline CDR1 is SGHDT and CDR2 is YYEEEE. V lost 0 bases and J lost 6, with 17 bases in between. The CDR3, as DNA: TGTGCCAGCAGCTTGGGGTCCAATTCCAATTCCGATACGCAGTATTTT. Its protein is CASSLGSNSNSDTQYF.

Comments on this clone: A much larger clonotype is one base distant, so this may be a read error. This CDR3 is also generated by other DNA sequences in the sample. This rearrangement joins TRBV11-2 to TRBJ2-5; no clear D gene. The CDR3 is 13 amino acids. Trimming cost V 1 base and J 1 base, with 4 bases left between them. CDR1 SGHAT and CDR2 FQNNGV come from the germline V gene. The CDR3 coding sequence is TGTGCCAGCAGCTTAGGGGGCCAAGAGACCCAGTACTTC. Residues: CASSLGGQETQYF.

The chain uses TRBV7-9 and TRBJ2-7; weak D call: TRBD2 (5 bases). Germline loops: CDR1 SEHNR, CDR2 FQNEAQ (reference sequence). This CDR3 comprises 14 residues. Trimming pared 5 bases from V and 9 bases from J, leaving 20 bases between. CDR3 sequence: CASSMSAGGDRQYF. The CDR3 DNA reads as TGTGCCAGCAGCATGTCGGCGGGCGGCGACCGGCAGTACTTC.

A note on this clone: At one end the junction does not follow the germline gene, possibly because of a read error. The V and J genes are TRBV11-2 and TRBJ2-1; D not resolved. Germline CDR1 reads SGHAT; CDR2 reads FQNNGV. The CDR3 spans 14 residues. The CDR3 nucleotides are TGTGTCAGCAGCTTACGTCTAGACCCTAATGAGCAGTTCTTC. Protein sequence: CVSSLRLDPNEQFF.

The table lists this clone with a few counts. V and J are TRBV4-2 and TRBJ2-3, with D perhaps matching TRBD2 (5 bases). V was clipped by 1 base and J by 6 bases, with 11 bases between them. The CDR3 is 14 residues long. Germline CDR1 LGHNA, CDR2 YNFKEQ. The CDR3 nucleotides read TGTGCCAGCAGCCAAGGGGGAGCACAGGATACGCAGTATTTT. Amino acids: CASSQGGAQDTQYF.

This clone turned up a few times. The chain employs TRBV7-3 and TRBJ2-1; D is unclear. Trimming stripped 1 base from V and 6 bases from J, with 13 bases between. The CDR3 loop spans 15 amino acids. CDR1 is SGHTA and CDR2 is FQGTGA in the germline V gene. CDR3 nucleotides: TGTGCCAGCAGCTTAAAGGGCCCAGGCCCCAATGAGCAGTTCTTC. It translates to CASSLKGPGPNEQFF.

The V and J genes are TRBV7-9 and TRBJ2-5; TRBD1 agrees at 7 bases. The CDR3 spans 14 residues. CDR1 and CDR2 from the germline V gene are SEHNR and FQNEAQ (reference sequence). V trimming: 7 bases; J trimming: 4 bases; junction bases outside the gene matches: 9. CDR3 loop: CASIRQGVGETQYF. In DNA, the CDR3 is TGTGCCAGCATCAGACAGGGAGTTGGAGAGACCCAGTACTTC.

The chain is built from TRBV5-4 and TRBJ1-2; 10 nucleotides line up with TRBD1. The length of the CDR3 is 16 residues. The V gene end was trimmed by 4 bases and the J gene end by 4 bases; junction bases not matched to a gene: 10. Germline CDR1 is SGHNT and CDR2 is YYREEE (reference sequence). The CDR3 bases are TGTGCCAGCAGCGGGGGCGGGACAGGGGTTATCTATGGCTACACCTTC. Encoded protein: CASSGGGTGVIYGYTF.

This clone was detected only once. The J gene is TRBJ2-3, the V gene TRBV7-2; TRBD1 or TRBD2 may be the D gene (7 bases each). V shed 2 bases and J shed 4 bases, with 16 bases lying between them. Germline V CDR1 and CDR2: SGHTA, FQGNSA. This CDR3 region has 16 residues. CDR3 sequence reads: CASSLLGGGVADTQYF. CDR3 nucleotides: TGTGCCAGCAGCTTACTGGGAGGGGGCGTTGCAGATACGCAGTATTTT.

The genes are TRBV4-3 and TRBJ1-3; D is unresolved. CDR1 and CDR2 (germline): LGHNA, YSLEER. The length of the CDR3 is 13 residues. Trimming removed 4 bases at V and 4 bases at J, with 8 bases between. In nucleotides, the CDR3 is TGCGCCAGCAGCCTCAGCACCGGAAACACCATATATTTT. This sequence encodes CASSLSTGNTIYF.

This clone is a singleton in its sample. The genes are TRBV2 and TRBJ2-4, with 7 nucleotides matching TRBD1. Germline CDR1 is SNHLY and CDR2 is FYNNEI. This CDR3 is 13 amino acids long. With V trimmed by 6 bases and J by 9 bases, 8 bases remained unmatched. CDR3: CASSPGQEVIQYF. The CDR3 DNA reads TGTGCCAGCAGCCCCGGACAGGAGGTCATTCAGTACTTC.

This chain connects TRBV10-1 to TRBJ2-1; 15 bases align to TRBD2. J was trimmed by 10 bases and V by 5 bases; bases with no gene match: 3. CDR1 is WNHNN and CDR2 is SYGVQD in the germline V gene (reference sequence). This CDR3 contains 14 residues. CDR3 sequence: CASSRGLAGGEQFF. The CDR3 coding sequence is TGCGCCAGCAGTCGGGGACTAGCGGGAGGCGAGCAGTTCTTC.

CDR3 protein: CASSENRFDGGYTF. DNA of the CDR3: TGTGCCAGCAGTGAAAACAGGTTCGACGGAGGCTACACCTTC. The chain recombines TRBV2 with TRBJ1-2; D is possibly TRBD1 (5 bases). The CDR3 covers 14 residues. Deletions cut 2 bases from V and 8 bases from J, with 15 bases between. Germline assignment: CDR1 SNHLY and CDR2 FYNNEI.